What follows are 32 T cell receptor beta chains derived from one specimen sequenced in a study of blood T cell repertoires in COVID-19. Using immunoSEQ multiplex PCR, the repertoire was profiled, and TCRdb retains in-frame clones only, with some absent. The sample includes 250,000 to 300,000 clones, around 90% of them seen just once. The sequencing input was PBMCs or T cells enriched from blood (not recorded which). The origin of the receptors is a woman in her twenties or thirties who had recovered from COVID-19.

CDR3 protein: CASSPLTQVNEQFF. The CDR3 DNA follows: TGTGCCAGCAGCCCGCTGACCCAGGTAAATGAGCAGTTCTTC. This chain links TRBV5-6 with TRBJ2-1; D unresolved. The CDR3 runs to 14 residues. The ends were cut back, 4 bases at V and 7 bases at J, with 15 bases in the middle. CDR1 SGHDT and CDR2 YYEEEE come from the germline V gene.

The CDR3 coding sequence is TGTGCCAGTAGTACGTACCCGACTAGCGGGGGCACAGATACGCAGTATTTT. Encoded protein: CASSTYPTSGGTDTQYF. The J gene is TRBJ2-3, the V gene TRBV19, with 11 bases matching TRBD2. CDR1 and CDR2 (germline): LNHDA, SQIVND (reference sequence). V lost 4 bases, J lost 1 base, and 7 bases stayed unmatched. The CDR3 runs to 17 residues.

The V call is TRBV27, the J call TRBJ1-2, with a possible D match to TRBD1 (6 bases). Per the germline V gene, CDR1 is MNHEY and CDR2 is SMNVEV (reference sequence). V lost 2 bases and J lost 8, with 12 bases in between. This CDR3 is built from 13 residues. The CDR3 region is CASSLQWGRGYTF. CDR3 nucleotide sequence: TGTGCCAGCAGTTTACAATGGGGGCGAGGCTACACCTTC.

The chain links TRBV6-2 or TRBV6-3 to TRBJ2-7, with 9 bases matching TRBD2. This CDR3 has 12 residues. Trimming at V came to 4 bases and at J to 6 bases, leaving 1 base not matched to a gene. Germline V lookup: CDR1 MNHEY, CDR2 SVGEGT. The CDR3 DNA reads TGTGCCAGCAGTTCGCGGGGGGGCGAGCAGTACTTC. It is translated as CASSSRGGEQYF.

This rearrangement joins TRBV10-3 to TRBJ1-3; TRBD1 might be the D (5 bases). The CDR3 length is 15 residues. V was shortened by 8 bases and J by 3 bases, with 17 bases between the two germline ends. The germline V gene has CDR1 ENHRY and CDR2 SYGVKD. CDR3 region: CAIGGGLQSGNTIYF. DNA for the CDR3: TGTGCCATCGGGGGAGGTCTTCAAAGTGGAAACACCATATATTTT.

The rearrangement joins TRBV10-2 to TRBJ2-1; TRBD2 matches 8 bases. This CDR3 region has 15 residues. Germline assignment: CDR1 WSHSY and CDR2 SAAADI. V gave up 4 bases and J gave up 2 bases; unmatched junction bases: 4. CDR3 sequence: CASSVREAPYNEQFF. DNA of the CDR3: TGCGCCAGCAGTGTGCGGGAGGCCCCCTACAATGAGCAGTTCTTC.

The V gene is TRBV4-3, the J gene TRBJ2-7; the D gene is possibly TRBD2 (6 bases). This CDR3 contains 17 residues. Germline CDR1 reads LGHNA; CDR2 reads YSLEER. Trimming cost V 0 bases and J 7 bases, with 22 bases left between them. The CDR3 sequence is CASSQDLEEGSSREQYF. CDR3 sequence (DNA): TGCGCCAGCAGCCAAGATCTCGAGGAGGGAAGCTCTAGGGAGCAGTACTTC.

This clone occurred once. The genes are TRBV28 and TRBJ1-4; a weak D match, TRBD1 (5 bases). V was cut by 4 bases and J by 8 bases, with 17 bases left in between. The V gene's germline CDR1 is MDHEN and CDR2 SYDVKM. The CDR3 spans 15 residues. In DNA form, the CDR3 reads TGTGCCAGCAGTTATCGGGGGAGGCTGGGGGAAAAACTGTTTTTT. Amino acid sequence: CASSYRGRLGEKLFF. Based on the CDR3 plus reference TRBV28 and TRBJ1-4, the full variable domain is DVKVTQSSRYLVKRTGEKVFLECVQDMDHENMFWYRQDPGLGLRLIYFSYDVKMKEKGDIPEGYSVSREKKERFSLILESASTNQTSMYLCASSYRGRLGEKLFFGSGTQLSVL.

The V and J genes are TRBV5-8 and TRBJ1-6, with 9 bases identical to TRBD1. The CDR3 totals 15 residues. Trimming removed 4 bases from V and 7 bases from J; junction bases left unmatched: 6. The germline V gene encodes CDR1 SGHTS and CDR2 YDEGEE. CDR3 sequence reads: CASSRRGQGNSPLHF. For the CDR3, the DNA is TGTGCCAGCAGCCGACGAGGACAGGGGAATTCACCCCTCCACTTT.

The chain carries TRBV9 and TRBJ2-1, with 12 bases fitting TRBD2. The length of the CDR3 is 14 residues. Germline values: CDR1 SGDLS, CDR2 YYNGEE. With 0 bases clipped from V and 10 bases from J, the junction kept 2 bases outside the gene matches. This CDR3 reads CASSVATSGREQFF. DNA for the CDR3: TGTGCCAGCAGCGTAGCTACTAGCGGGAGGGAGCAGTTCTTC.

This clone has a handful of counts. The CDR3 region is CATSDGGQGLLNYGYTF. CDR3 nucleotides: TGTGCCACCAGTGATGGGGGACAGGGGCTCTTGAACTATGGCTACACCTTC. J is TRBJ1-2 and V is TRBV24-1; 10 nucleotides align to TRBD1. The trim removed 3 bases at V and 2 bases at J, leaving 8 bases unmatched. CDR1 and CDR2 (germline): KGHDR, SFDVKD. The CDR3 covers 17 residues.

The V gene is TRBV3-1 (or the pseudogene TRBV3-2), the J gene TRBJ2-4; 7 positions agree with TRBD1. The ends lost 5 bases at V and 2 bases at J; junction bases unmatched: 3. Germline CDR1 reads LGHDT; CDR2 reads YNNKEL (reference sequence). The CDR3 is 14 amino acids. The CDR3 nucleotides read TGTGCCAGCAGCTCGGACAGGCCCAAAAACATTCAGTACTTC. Translating gives CASSSDRPKNIQYF.

The chain links TRBV2 to TRBJ1-1; 8 positions agree with TRBD1. The trim removed 4 bases at V and 1 base at J, leaving 11 bases unmatched. Germline V gives CDR1 SNHLY, CDR2 FYNNEI. CDR3 length equals 17 residues. The CDR3 reads CASSASGQGIWNTEAFF. The CDR3 region has the DNA TGTGCCAGCAGTGCTTCCGGACAGGGTATATGGAACACTGAAGCTTTCTTT.

The gene calls are TRBV5-4 and TRBJ2-2, with D unclear. The CDR3 length is 16 residues. Germline V gene lookup returns CDR1 SGHNT and CDR2 YYREEE (reference sequence). Trimming pared 2 bases from V and 1 base from J, leaving 12 bases between. CDR3 DNA: TGTGCCAGCAGCTTCAAAAATCGCGGGAACACCGGGGAGCTGTTTTTT. Translation: CASSFKNRGNTGELFF.

This clone turned up a few times. V gene TRBV19 combines with J gene TRBJ1-3, with TRBD1 identical over 7 bases. The CDR3 length is 14 residues. The germline CDR1 and CDR2 sequences are LNHDA and SQIVND (reference sequence). The J segment lost 2 bases and the V segment lost 10 bases, leaving 8 bases of the junction unmatched. The CDR3, as DNA: TGTGCCACCACGACAGGGTCGGCTGGAAACACCATATATTTT. It is translated as CATTTGSAGNTIYF.

The chain carries TRBV7-9 and TRBJ2-2; TRBD1 might be the D (6 bases). This CDR3 has 14 amino acids. Trimming pared 9 bases from V and 4 bases from J, leaving 15 bases between. Germline CDR1 SEHNR, CDR2 FQNEAQ (reference sequence). The CDR3 bases are TGTGCCAGTTCCCCTACAGGGTTCACCGGGGAGCTGTTTTTT. It is translated as CASSPTGFTGELFF.

This clone was recorded once. The V and J genes are TRBV4-2 and TRBJ1-1; the D is unclear. This CDR3 spans 17 amino acids. CDR1 is LGHNA, CDR2 YNFKEQ, per germline. V lost 1 base and J 0 bases, leaving 15 bases between the germline ends. The CDR3 nucleotides read TGTGCCAGCAGCCAAGGAGGAGGGTATCCTTTGAACACTGAAGCTTTCTTT. Amino acid sequence: CASSQGGGYPLNTEAFF.

The chain links TRBV27 to TRBJ2-3; 8 bases line up with TRBD2. The CDR3 consists of 16 residues. Looked up from germline, CDR1 is MNHEY and CDR2 is SMNVEV (reference sequence). V lost 5 bases to trimming and J lost 6 bases; unmatched junction nucleotides: 13. Here the CDR3 reads CASSPRTSWMSDTQYF. The CDR3 DNA follows: TGTGCCAGCAGTCCCCGGACTAGCTGGATGTCGGATACGCAGTATTTT.

The J gene is TRBJ1-5, the V gene TRBV19; tentatively, D is TRBD1 (6 bases). V lost 4 bases and J lost 3, with 13 bases in between. The CDR3 length is 15 residues. CDR1 and CDR2 (germline): LNHDA, SQIVND (reference sequence). The CDR3 DNA sequence: TGTGCCAGTAGTAGTACTACAGGGCTCAATCAGCCCCAGCATTTT. This sequence encodes CASSSTTGLNQPQHF.

The chain links TRBV12-3 or TRBV12-4 to TRBJ2-1; tentatively, D is TRBD1 (5 bases). Trimming took off 8 bases at V and 12 bases at J, with 14 bases between the two ends. This CDR3 region has 11 residues. CDR3 nucleotide sequence: TGTGCCAGCGGAACAACAGGAGTGCAGTTCTTC. Its translation: CASGTTGVQFF.

The rearrangement links TRBV4-3 to TRBJ2-7; TRBD2 matches 7 bases. CDR1 and CDR2 from the germline V gene are LGHNA and YSLEER. CDR3 length: 14 residues. J lost 3 bases, V lost 1 base, and 3 bases had no gene match. CDR3 in DNA: TGCGCCAGCAGCCAAGTTGGGAGGGTCTACGAGCAGTACTTC. Protein product: CASSQVGRVYEQYF.

The chain combines TRBV7-3 with TRBJ1-3; D call uncertain. This CDR3 is built from 14 residues. Trimming removed 4 bases from V and 2 bases from J, with 9 bases in between. Germline V lookup: CDR1 SGHTA, CDR2 FQGTGA. CDR3 in amino acids: CASSSYSPGNTIYF. The DNA for the CDR3 is TGTGCCAGCAGCTCGTATTCCCCTGGAAACACCATATATTTT.

The chain joins TRBV28 to TRBJ1-6, with a tentative D call TRBD1 (6 bases). The CDR3 is 15 amino acids. Deletions cut 2 bases from V and 9 bases from J, with 14 bases between. Germline CDR1 is MDHEN and CDR2 is SYDVKM. The CDR3 loop is CASSLPTGVVSPLHF. The CDR3 bases are TGTGCCAGCAGTTTACCGACAGGTGTGGTTTCACCCCTCCACTTT.

The chain combines TRBV28 with TRBJ2-7, with D maybe TRBD2 (7 bases). Trimming cost V 7 bases and J 5 bases, with 15 bases left between them. This CDR3 contains 13 residues. Per the germline V gene, CDR1 is MDHEN and CDR2 is SYDVKM. In DNA form, the CDR3 reads TGTGCCAGCAATGGGGGGGCGGTAAACGAGCAGTACTTC. Translation: CASNGGAVNEQYF.

The genes are TRBV11-2 and TRBJ1-6; 7 bases agree with TRBD1. V shed 6 bases, J shed 7 bases, and the junction held 6 bases outside the gene matches. Germline assignment: CDR1 SGHAT and CDR2 FQNNGV. There are 14 residues in the CDR3. The CDR3 spells CASSLDRVNSPLHF. The CDR3 bases are TGTGCCAGCAGTCTAGACAGGGTGAATTCACCCCTCCACTTT.

This clone has just a few counts. The J gene is TRBJ2-7, the V gene TRBV6-2 or TRBV6-3; 7 nucleotides line up with TRBD1. Germline V gene sequence: CDR1 MNHEY, CDR2 SVGEGT. This CDR3 comprises 14 residues. V lost 5 bases and J lost 1; bases outside the gene matches: 5. In DNA form, the CDR3 reads TGTGCCAGCAGTGCCCGACAGGGATCCTACGAGCAGTACTTC. Amino acid sequence: CASSARQGSYEQYF.

J is TRBJ2-7 and V is TRBV19; D may be TRBD2 (5 bases). Trimming pared 3 bases from V and 7 bases from J, leaving 16 bases between. CDR1 and CDR2 (germline): LNHDA, SQIVND (reference sequence). CDR3 size: 14 residues. DNA of the CDR3: TGTGCCAGTAGTATTAGAGGGTTATTCGGAGAGCAGTACTTC. Amino acids: CASSIRGLFGEQYF.

This chain connects TRBV5-6 to TRBJ1-5; possible D gene TRBD1, 5 bases. Germline CDR1 reads SGHDT; CDR2 reads YYEEEE. This CDR3 contains 15 residues. Between the trimmed V and J ends, which lost 4 bases and 4 bases, there was a span of 15 bases. The CDR3: CASSPRKRGNQPQHF. The CDR3 bases are TGTGCCAGCAGCCCTAGAAAACGGGGGAATCAGCCCCAGCATTTT.

V usage is TRBV5-1 and J usage is TRBJ2-7; 12 nucleotides line up with TRBD2. The CDR3 loop spans 15 amino acids. V was clipped by 2 bases and J by 4 bases; unmatched bases: 4. CDR1 SGHRS and CDR2 YFSETQ come from the germline V gene. DNA of the CDR3: TGCGCCAGCAGCTTAGGACTAGCGGGGATATACGAGCAGTACTTC. This translates into CASSLGLAGIYEQYF.

This clone was observed a single time. This sequence joins TRBV30 and TRBJ2-3; TRBD2 is a possible D gene (6 bases). Germline V gives CDR1 GTSNPN, CDR2 SVGIG (reference sequence). The V gene lost 7 bases and the J gene lost 0 bases, with 11 bases spanning the gap. The CDR3 runs to 13 residues. CDR3 sequence reads: CALISGSTDTQYF. CDR3 DNA sequence: TGTGCCTTAATCAGCGGGAGCACAGATACGCAGTATTTT.

This clone occurred once. This sequence joins TRBV6-5 and TRBJ1-1; D call uncertain. CDR1 MNHEY and CDR2 SVGAGI come from the germline V gene. Trimming left V 6 bases short and J 11 bases short, with 16 bases between. There are 12 residues in the CDR3. The CDR3 protein is CASRNGPSSAFF. The CDR3 nucleotides are TGTGCCAGCAGAAATGGGCCATCGTCTGCTTTCTTT.

The V call is TRBV4-2, the J call TRBJ2-5; the match to TRBD2 covers 10 bases. Germline V CDR1 and CDR2: LGHNA, YNFKEQ. The CDR3 is 17 amino acids. J gave up 7 bases and V 0 bases, and 11 bases lay outside the gene matches. The CDR3 DNA sequence: TGTGCCAGCAGCCAAGACCCCCTGCTAGCGGGAGAAGGGACCCAGTACTTC. It codes for CASSQDPLLAGEGTQYF.